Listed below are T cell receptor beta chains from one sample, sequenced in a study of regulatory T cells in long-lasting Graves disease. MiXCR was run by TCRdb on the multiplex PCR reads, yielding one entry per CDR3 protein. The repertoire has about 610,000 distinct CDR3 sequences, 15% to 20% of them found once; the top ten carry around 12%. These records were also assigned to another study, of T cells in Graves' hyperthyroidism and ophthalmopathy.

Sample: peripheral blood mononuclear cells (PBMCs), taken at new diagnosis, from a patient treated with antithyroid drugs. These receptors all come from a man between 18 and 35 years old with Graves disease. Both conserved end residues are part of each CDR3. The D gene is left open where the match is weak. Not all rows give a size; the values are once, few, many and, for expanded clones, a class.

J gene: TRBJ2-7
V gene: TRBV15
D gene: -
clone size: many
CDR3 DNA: TGTGCCACCAGCAGAGGGAGAGGGCTATCCTACGAGCAGTACTTC
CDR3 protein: CATSRGRGLSYEQYF

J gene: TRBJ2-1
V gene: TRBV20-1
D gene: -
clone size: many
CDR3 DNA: TGCAGTGCTAAGTGGGAAGGGGCCTACAATGAGCAGTTCTTC
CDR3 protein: CSAKWEGAYNEQFF

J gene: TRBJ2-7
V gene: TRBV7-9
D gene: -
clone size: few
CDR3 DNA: TGTGCCAGCAGCTTGGGGGTCGTTGAGCAGTACTTC
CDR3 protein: CASSLGVVEQYF

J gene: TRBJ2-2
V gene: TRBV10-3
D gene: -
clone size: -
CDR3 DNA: TGTGCCATCAGGCCTTTAACCGGCACCGGGGAGCTGTCTTTT
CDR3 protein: CAIRPLTGTGELSF

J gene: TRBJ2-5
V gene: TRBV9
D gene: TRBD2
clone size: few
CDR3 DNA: TGTGCCAGCAGCGCAGGACTGACTAGCGGGAAAGAGACCCAGTACTTC
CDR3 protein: CASSAGLTSGKETQYF

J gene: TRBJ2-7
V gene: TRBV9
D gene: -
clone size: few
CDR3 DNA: TGTGCCAGCAGCGTAGGTCCGGACTACGAGCAGTACTTC
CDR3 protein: CASSVGPDYEQYF

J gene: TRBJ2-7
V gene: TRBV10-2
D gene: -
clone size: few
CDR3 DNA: TGCGCCAGCAGTGAGAGGGGCAGGGGACCCTACGAGCAGTACTTC
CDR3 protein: CASSERGRGPYEQYF

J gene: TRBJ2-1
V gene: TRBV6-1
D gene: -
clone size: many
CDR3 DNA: TGTGCCATTCAATCGGGCCGGGCCTACAATGAGCAGTTCTTC
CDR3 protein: CAIQSGRAYNEQFF

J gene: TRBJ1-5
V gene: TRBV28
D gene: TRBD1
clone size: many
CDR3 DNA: TGTGCCAGCAGGTCCCTCAGAGAGGGGGCTATGAACAATCAGCCCCAGCATTTT
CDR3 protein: CASRSLREGAMNNQPQHF

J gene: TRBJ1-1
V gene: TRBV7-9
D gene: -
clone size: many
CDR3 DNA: TGTGCCAGCAGCCTACCATGGGGGGCTGAAGCTTTCTTT
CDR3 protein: CASSLPWGAEAFF

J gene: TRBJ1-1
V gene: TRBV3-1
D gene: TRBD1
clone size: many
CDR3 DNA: TGTGCCAGCAGCTCCCGGGGCCGACAGGGATGGGCTTTCTTT
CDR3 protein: CASSSRGRQGWAFF

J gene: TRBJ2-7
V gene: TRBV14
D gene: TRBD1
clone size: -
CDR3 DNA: TGTGCCAGCAGCCAAGCCCCCTGGACAGGGCCGCTGTCCTACGAGCAGTACTTC
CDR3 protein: CASSQAPWTGPLSYEQYF

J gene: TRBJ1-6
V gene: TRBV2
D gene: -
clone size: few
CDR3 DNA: TGTGCCAGCAGTCCGTCGGACCGGGGATGGGAATCACCCCTCCACTTT
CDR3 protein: CASSPSDRGWESPLHF

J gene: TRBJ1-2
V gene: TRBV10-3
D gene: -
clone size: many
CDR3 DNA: TGTGCCATCAGAATAGACAGGAACTATGGCTACACCTTC
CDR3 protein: CAIRIDRNYGYTF

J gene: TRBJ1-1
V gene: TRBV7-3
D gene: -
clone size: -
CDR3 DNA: TGTGCCAGCAGCCTCGGGCCTCTTGGCACTGAAGCTTTCTTT
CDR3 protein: CASSLGPLGTEAFF

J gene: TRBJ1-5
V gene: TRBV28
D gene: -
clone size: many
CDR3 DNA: TGTGCCAGCAGTTTATCGGACACATTCAATCAGCCCCAGCATTTT
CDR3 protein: CASSLSDTFNQPQHF

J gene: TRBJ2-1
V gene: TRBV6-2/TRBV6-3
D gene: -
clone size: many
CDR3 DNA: TGTGCCAGCAGTTACTCGCGTGGTCATCTCCTACCTTCATCCTACAATGAGCAGTTCTTC
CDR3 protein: CASSYSRGHLLPSSYNEQFF